This T cell receptor beta chain was sequenced in a study of cytomegalovirus exposure and HLA in healthy donors. Study observations and caveats: Later analysis demonstrated an association between a missense DCLRE1C variant and TCR beta V- and J-gene trimming.

For this clone: The antigen remains undetermined.

Primers: 60 Vbeta forward and 13 Jbeta reverse. Generated by immunoSEQ multiplex PCR, the TCRdb table keeps only in-frame clones and is missing some. The sample includes 160,000 or so clones, about three quarters of them seen just once. Germline loops: CDR1 MNHNS, CDR2 SASEGT. V shed 4 bases, J shed 7 bases, and the junction held 6 bases outside the gene matches. The CDR3 totals 15 residues. The chain recombines TRBV6-1 with TRBJ1-6; the match to TRBD1 covers 8 bases. Sequencing was carried out using PBMCs. The sequence came from a man younger than 35 in good health and CMV-seropositive. The CDR3 nucleotides read TGTGCCAGCAGTGTCGACAGGGGCACGAATTCACCCCTCCACTTT. It specifies CASSVDRGTNSPLHF.